This section outlines one T cell receptor (beta chain) sequence together with its context. Its antigen remains unidentified. The V gene lost 2 bases and the J gene lost 0 bases, with 19 bases spanning the gap. CDR1 is KGHSH, CDR2 LQKENI, per germline. The CDR3 loop spans 18 amino acids. These data originate in a study of cytomegalovirus exposure and HLA in healthy donors. Generated by immunoSEQ multiplex PCR, the TCRdb table keeps only in-frame clones and is missing some. The data show some 250,000 clones, with 85% to 90% seen just once and under 0.4% held by the top ten. Study-wide results and caveats: It was reportedly the case that the classifier diagnosed cytomegalovirus status with high specificity and sensitivity. As confirmed in vitro, a few CMV-associated chains were specific for CMV antigens. Associated with cytomegalovirus, according to the listing, were 164 TCR beta chains.

The chain recombines TRBV18 with TRBJ2-5; D is unclear. The sample consisted of PBMCs. The clonotype was recovered from a woman between 18 and 30 years old in good health and CMV-seronegative. The CDR3 spells CASSPRVATILYQETQYF. The CDR3 DNA is TGTGCCAGCTCACCAAGAGTGGCAACTATCCTGTACCAAGAGACCCAGTACTTC.